Shown below are 12 T cell receptor beta chains from a single sample sequenced in a study of monozygotic twins with inflammatory bowel disease. From its re-call of the 5' RACE reads, TCRdb lists each CDR3 protein once, without DNA. Its table lists about 160,000 distinct CDR3 sequences. The sequenced sample was blood. The receptors originated from a human donor with ulcerative colitis or Crohn's disease, or a healthy co-twin of an affected twin (not recorded which).

The chain links TRBV27 to TRBJ2-7; TCRdb returns TRBD1, unconfirmable since there is no DNA. Germline CDR1 MNHEY, CDR2 SMNVEV (reference sequence). This CDR3 contains 13 residues. This CDR3 is CASSFTRGYEQYF.

The genes are TRBV20-1 and TRBJ2-3; TCRdb gives TRBD2 as the D gene, but with no DNA this cannot be confirmed. Germline V CDR1 and CDR2: DFQATT, SNEGSKA (reference sequence). The CDR3 length is 14 residues. The CDR3 sequence is CSARDRDRGDTQYF.

This rearrangement joins TRBV3-1 to TRBJ2-2; the TRBD2 assignment by TCRdb is unverifiable without DNA. The CDR3 consists of 19 residues. Germline V gene lookup returns CDR1 LGHDT and CDR2 YNNKEL (reference sequence). CDR3 residues: CASSLPGGLAGGNTGELFF.

This sequence joins TRBV6-1 and TRBJ1-3. This CDR3 contains 15 residues. Germline loops: CDR1 MNHNS, CDR2 SASEGT. The CDR3 here is CASSEGVVSGNTIYF.

V is TRBV4-2 and J is TRBJ1-2; TCRdb returns TRBD1, unconfirmable since there is no DNA. Germline loops: CDR1 LGHNA, CDR2 YNFKEQ. The CDR3 spans 14 residues. CDR3 amino acids: CASSQDTGYYGYTF.

The V and J genes are TRBV12-3 or TRBV12-4 and TRBJ2-3. This CDR3 contains 13 residues. Here the CDR3 reads CASSLGPKDTQYF.

The genes are TRBV7-2 and TRBJ2-7; the D call from TCRdb, TRBD1, cannot be confirmed without DNA. The CDR3 sequence is 14 residues long. Germline V gene sequence: CDR1 SGHTA, CDR2 FQGNSA. The CDR3 loop reads CASSFRDRLYEQYF.

The chain couples TRBV28 to TRBJ1-1; with no DNA, the TCRdb D assignment of TRBD1 cannot be verified. The CDR3 runs to 13 residues. Per the germline V gene, CDR1 is MDHEN and CDR2 is SYDVKM. CDR3 sequence: CASSFQGRTEAFF.

The chain has TRBV6-5 and TRBJ1-5. In germline, CDR1 is MNHEY, CDR2 SVGAGI. CDR3 length equals 12 residues. CDR3 region: CASSTGDQPQHF.

The chain links TRBV19 to TRBJ1-1. The CDR3 length is 15 residues. Germline V gene sequence: CDR1 LNHDA, CDR2 SQIVND (reference sequence). The CDR3 spells CASKKAGRMNTEAFF.

V usage is TRBV20-1 and J usage is TRBJ1-2; TCRdb's D gene call, TRBD1, goes unchecked for lack of DNA. The germline V gene encodes CDR1 DFQATT and CDR2 SNEGSKA (reference sequence). The CDR3 totals 11 residues. The CDR3 sequence is CSGGAAYGYTF.

This CDR3 reads CASSFSTGLSGNTIYF. This rearrangement joins TRBV11-2 to TRBJ1-3; TCRdb names TRBD1, which stays unverified in the absence of DNA. This CDR3 contains 16 residues. The germline V gene has CDR1 SGHAT and CDR2 FQNNGV.